The 16 T cell receptor beta chains listed next were all sequenced from one sample in a study of T cell responses to AZD1222 COVID-19 vaccine. This table comes from immunoSEQ multiplex PCR, and its TCRdb copy is limited to in-frame clones, with some not included. The sample lists 100,000 or so clones, 80% to 90% occurring once. This sample comprised peripheral blood, obtained 28 days after the second AZD1222 dose. These receptors all stem from an adult who received the AZD1222 COVID-19 vaccine.

J is TRBJ1-2 and V is TRBV5-4; 8 bases match TRBD1. Looked up from germline, CDR1 is SGHNT and CDR2 is YYREEE (reference sequence). This CDR3 has 14 residues. V shed 4 bases and J 4 bases; nucleotides not matched to a gene: 6. In DNA, the CDR3 is TGTGCCAGCAGCCTCGGGGGACAGGTCTATGGCTACACCTTC. Residues: CASSLGGQVYGYTF.

Only a few counts were recorded for this clone. The chain joins TRBV29-1 to TRBJ1-1, with TRBD1 identical over 11 bases. The CDR3 covers 14 residues. CDR1 and CDR2 from the germline V gene are SQVTM and ANQGSEA. The junction had 7 bases not matched to a gene; V was cut back by 7 bases and J by 3 bases. The CDR3 region is CSARGGQGDTEAFF. The CDR3 nucleotides read TGCAGCGCCCGCGGGGGACAGGGGGACACTGAAGCTTTCTTT.

The chain joins TRBV5-1 to TRBJ2-3; D is undetermined. The V gene's germline CDR1 is SGHRS and CDR2 YFSETQ. This CDR3 region has 13 residues. Trimming removed 2 bases from V and 2 bases from J, with 6 bases in between. The DNA of the CDR3 is TGCGCCAGCAGCTTTACTATCACAGATACGCAGTATTTT. This sequence encodes CASSFTITDTQYF.

This clone was detected a few times. The J gene is TRBJ2-7, the V gene TRBV27; a weak D match, TRBD1 (5 bases). Germline V gene sequence: CDR1 MNHEY, CDR2 SMNVEV (reference sequence). This CDR3 has 13 residues. With 4 bases removed from V and 0 bases from J, the gap between germline ends came to 7 bases. This CDR3 is CASSWGNSYEQYF. As DNA, the CDR3 is TGTGCCAGCAGTTGGGGCAACTCCTACGAGCAGTACTTC.

The table lists this clone with a count of one. The J gene is TRBJ1-1, the V gene TRBV27; D is ambiguous. Per germline, CDR1 MNHEY and CDR2 SMNVEV (reference sequence). The CDR3 length is 15 residues. V lost 5 bases, J lost 4 bases, and 17 bases lay in between. For the CDR3, the DNA is TGTGCCAGCAGTCCTACCTGGAAGATCGGCACTGAAGCTTTCTTT. This codes for CASSPTWKIGTEAFF.

In DNA, the CDR3 is TGCGCCAGCAGTGAGGGGACAGGAGACACTGAAGCTTTCTTT. It yields the protein CASSEGTGDTEAFF. The chain uses TRBV10-1 and TRBJ1-1; TRBD1 matches 8 bases. CDR1 WNHNN and CDR2 SYGVQD come from the germline V gene (reference sequence). The trim removed 2 bases at V and 3 bases at J, leaving 2 bases unmatched. The CDR3 is 14 amino acids.

This sequence joins TRBV5-1 and TRBJ1-6; no definite D call. Germline V gene data show CDR1 as SGHRS and CDR2 as YFSETQ. Trimming removed 0 bases from V and 0 bases from J, with 7 bases in between. There are 16 residues in the CDR3. The CDR3 DNA sequence: TGCGCCAGCAGCTTGGAACAGAGCTCCTATAATTCACCCCTCCACTTT. The encoded protein is CASSLEQSSYNSPLHF.

The J gene is TRBJ2-7, the V gene TRBV28; D is possibly TRBD1 (5 bases). The CDR3 covers 15 residues. Trimming removed 3 bases at V and 3 bases at J, with 15 bases between. Germline V gives CDR1 MDHEN, CDR2 SYDVKM. CDR3 sequence reads: CASSFQTTGLYEQYF. CDR3 nucleotides: TGTGCCAGCAGTTTTCAAACTACAGGCCTCTACGAGCAGTACTTC.

This chain links TRBV5-4 with TRBJ2-1; TRBD2 matches 7 bases. Trimming at V came to 4 bases and at J to 5 bases, leaving 3 bases not matched to a gene. The length of the CDR3 is 13 residues. Looked up from germline, CDR1 is SGHNT and CDR2 is YYREEE (reference sequence). In nucleotides, the CDR3 is TGTGCCAGCAGCGGGGACTATAACAATGAGCAGTTCTTC. Translated: CASSGDYNNEQFF. Combining the CDR3 with reference TRBV5-4 and TRBJ2-1 gives the whole variable domain ETGVTQSPTHLIKTRGQQVTLRCSSQSGHNTVSWYQQALGQGPQFIFQYYREEENGRGNFPPRFSGLQFPNYSSELNVNALELDDSALYLCASSGDYNNEQFFGPGTRLTVL.

The chain couples TRBV6-5 to TRBJ1-1; D call uncertain. Per germline, CDR1 MNHEY and CDR2 SVGAGI. Trimming shortened V by 8 bases and J by 0 bases, and 16 bases separated the two germline ends. The CDR3 consists of 15 residues. This CDR3 reads CASRMGAVMNTEAFF. As DNA, the CDR3 is TGTGCCAGCCGTATGGGTGCAGTAATGAACACTGAAGCTTTCTTT.

The chain carries TRBV5-5 and TRBJ1-1, with 7 nucleotides matching TRBD1. CDR1 is SGHKS, CDR2 YYEKEE, per germline (reference sequence). Germline trimming cut 4 bases from V and 5 bases from J; bases unmatched to any gene: 5. The CDR3 covers 13 residues. The CDR3 sequence is CASSLQGRTEAFF. CDR3 DNA: TGTGCCAGCAGCCTACAGGGGCGGACTGAAGCTTTCTTT.

This clone has a handful of counts. CDR3 protein: CASSLGTSLYEQYF. CDR3 coding DNA: TGTGCCAGCAGTTTAGGGACTAGCCTATACGAGCAGTACTTC. The V and J genes are TRBV28 and TRBJ2-7; 9 nucleotides line up with TRBD2. The CDR3 spans 14 residues. Germline V gene sequence: CDR1 MDHEN, CDR2 SYDVKM. Trimming cost V 2 bases and J 4 bases; bases outside gene matches: 3.

The chain combines TRBV7-9 with TRBJ2-5; D is tentatively TRBD1 or TRBD2 (5 bases each). Trimming removed 7 bases at V and 5 bases at J, with 14 bases between. This CDR3 contains 13 residues. Germline CDR1 reads SEHNR; CDR2 reads FQNEAQ (reference sequence). The CDR3 DNA reads as TGTGCCAGCAATGGGGGAGAGAGGGAGACCCAGTACTTC. Amino acids: CASNGGERETQYF.

The genes are TRBV19 and TRBJ2-7, with 12 bases that match TRBD2. Germline trimming cut 6 bases from V and 3 bases from J; bases unmatched to any gene: 6. CDR1 is LNHDA, CDR2 SQIVND, per germline (reference sequence). This CDR3 region has 15 residues. The CDR3 reads CASSPRLAGDYEQYF. The CDR3 nucleotides are TGTGCCAGTAGCCCTAGACTAGCGGGAGACTACGAGCAGTACTTC.

The V and J genes are TRBV5-4 and TRBJ2-7; TRBD2 might be the D (7 bases). From germline, CDR1 is SGHNT and CDR2 YYREEE (reference sequence). There are 15 residues in the CDR3. Between the trimmed V and J ends, which lost 4 bases and 2 bases, there was a span of 16 bases. The chain's CDR3 is CASSPDSGGAYEQYF. The CDR3 DNA is TGTGCCAGCAGCCCGGACTCGGGGGGCGCCTACGAGCAGTACTTC. Using reference TRBV5-4 and TRBJ2-7 for the parts outside the CDR3, the full variable domain is ETGVTQSPTHLIKTRGQQVTLRCSSQSGHNTVSWYQQALGQGPQFIFQYYREEENGRGNFPPRFSGLQFPNYSSELNVNALELDDSALYLCASSPDSGGAYEQYFGPGTRLTVT.

The chain employs TRBV2 and TRBJ2-3, with D hard to call. V lost 6 bases to trimming and J lost 2 bases, with 15 bases between them. CDR3 size: 15 residues. From germline, CDR1 is SNHLY and CDR2 FYNNEI. The chain's CDR3 is CASSLSNGYTDTQYF. The CDR3 DNA is TGTGCCAGCAGCCTCTCTAACGGTTACACAGATACGCAGTATTTT.